A selection of T cell receptor beta chains follows, all from one sample in a study of cytomegalovirus exposure and HLA in healthy donors. The protocol was immunoSEQ multiplex PCR, while the TCRdb copy is restricted to in-frame clones and leaves out a portion. The profile shows 200,000 to 250,000 clones, around 80% of them singletons. Sequenced input: PBMCs. The receptors were gathered from a boy between 5 and 17 years old in good health and CMV-seronegative. Both conserved end residues are part of each CDR3. A D gene is named only where the DNA matches it firmly. Clone size is shown for a subset of rows, as once, few, many or a class of expanded clone.

v_call,clone_size,d_call,j_call,cdr3_aa,cdr3_nt
TRBV6-6,few,NA,TRBJ2-1,CASSYSGQGLNEQFF,TGTGCCAGCAGTTACTCTGGCCAGGGATTGAATGAGCAGTTCTTC
TRBV9,NA,TRBD2,TRBJ2-7,CASSVYPSGEQYF,TGTGCCAGCAGCGTATACCCTAGCGGGGAGCAGTACTTC
TRBV10-1,NA,TRBD1,TRBJ2-7,CASSGRLQGQGATEQYF,TGCGCCAGCAGTGGGAGACTCCAGGGACAGGGGGCAACCGAGCAGTACTTC
TRBV19,few,NA,TRBJ2-2,CASNAGASNTGELFF,TGTGCCAGTAACGCGGGGGCCTCGAACACCGGGGAGCTGTTTTTT
TRBV30,NA,NA,TRBJ2-2,CAWTGDTGELFF,TGTGCCTGGACAGGGGACACCGGGGAGCTGTTTTTT
TRBV25-1,NA,NA,TRBJ2-5,CASSDRGMETQYF,TGTGCCAGCAGTGATCGCGGGATGGAGACCCAGTACTTC
TRBV14,few,TRBD1,TRBJ1-4,CASSQEGARANEKLFF,TGTGCCAGCAGCCAGGAGGGGGCTCGGGCTAATGAAAAACTGTTTTTT
TRBV14,NA,TRBD2,TRBJ2-1,CASSQELASYNEQFF,TGTGCCAGCAGCCAAGAACTAGCGAGCTACAATGAGCAGTTCTTC
TRBV30,few,NA,TRBJ2-7,CAWTAGAPYEQYF,TGTGCCTGGACCGCTGGAGCCCCCTACGAGCAGTACTTC
TRBV29-1,NA,TRBD1,TRBJ1-2,CSDLGQEDGYTF,TGCAGTGACCTCGGACAGGAGGATGGCTACACCTTC
TRBV6-4,NA,TRBD2,TRBJ2-7,CATHAGLAGVGYEQYF,TGTGCCACCCACGCGGGACTAGCGGGAGTTGGCTACGAGCAGTACTTC
TRBV18,NA,NA,TRBJ2-2,CASSPLKGPGTGELFF,TGTGCCAGCTCACCGCTGAAGGGCCCGGGGACCGGGGAGCTGTTTTTT
TRBV13,NA,NA,TRBJ2-7,CASGAGNYEQYF,TGTGCCAGCGGGGCGGGGAACTACGAGCAGTACTTC
TRBV5-4,few,NA,TRBJ2-3,CASSLELRTDTQYF,TGTGCCAGCAGCTTGGAACTACGCACAGATACGCAGTATTTT
TRBV6-4,NA,NA,TRBJ2-3,CASSESAGGSTDTRYF,TGTGCCAGCAGTGAGTCGGCAGGAGGGAGCACAGATACGCGGTATTTT
TRBV27,NA,NA,TRBJ2-1,CASRRTVYNEQFF,TGTGCCAGCAGGCGGACTGTTTACAATGAGCAGTTCTTC
TRBV5-1,few,TRBD1,TRBJ2-5,CASQFGTALRETQYF,TGCGCCAGCCAATTCGGGACAGCTCTACGGGAGACCCAGTACTTC
TRBV5-1,once,NA,TRBJ2-2,CASSLARANTGELFF,TGCGCCAGCAGCTTGGCCCGGGCGAACACCGGGGAGCTGTTTTTT
TRBV10-2,few,NA,TRBJ1-6,CASSESRYSPLHF,TGCGCCAGCAGTGAGTCGCGGTATTCACCCCTCCACTTT
TRBV4-1,NA,TRBD2,TRBJ2-1,CASSQDKAGYNEQFF,TGCGCCAGCAGCCAAGATAAAGCGGGGTACAATGAGCAGTTCTTC
TRBV5-1,once,NA,TRBJ2-1,CASGLSQQHAEQFF,TGCGCCAGCGGCCTCTCCCAACAACATGCTGAGCAGTTCTTC
TRBV27,NA,TRBD1,TRBJ2-7,CASSSRGGLYEQYF,TGTGCCAGCAGTTCTCGAGGGGGCCTTTACGAGCAGTACTTC
TRBV10-2,NA,NA,TRBJ2-7,CASSELLRGSYEQYF,TGCGCCAGCAGTGAGTTACTCAGGGGCTCCTACGAGCAGTACTTC
TRBV6-5,NA,TRBD2,TRBJ2-3,CASSFSGSGRRDTQYF,TGTGCCAGCAGTTTCTCGGGGAGCGGGAGAAGAGATACGCAGTATTTT
TRBV10-3,NA,NA,TRBJ2-7,CAISDTSFQDEQYF,TGTGCCATCAGTGATACTAGCTTTCAGGACGAGCAGTACTTC
TRBV13,NA,TRBD2,TRBJ2-3,CASIFWTSGGTDTQYF,TGTGCCAGCATCTTTTGGACTAGCGGTGGGACAGATACGCAGTATTTT
TRBV6-1,few,NA,TRBJ1-1,CASSRNRETEAFF,TGTGCCAGCAGTCGGAACAGGGAAACTGAAGCTTTCTTT
TRBV5-4,NA,NA,TRBJ2-1,CASNRWSSYNEQFF,TGTGCCAGCAACCGGTGGAGCTCCTACAATGAGCAGTTCTTC
TRBV7-8,NA,TRBD1,TRBJ2-3,CASSPDRVPHTQYF,TGTGCCAGCAGCCCTGACAGGGTTCCCCATACGCAGTATTTT
TRBV7-9,once,NA,TRBJ1-1,CASSPRQENTEAFF,TGTGCCAGCTCTCCTAGACAGGAGAACACTGAAGCTTTCTTT
TRBV19,NA,NA,TRBJ1-2,CASSIYARTNYGYTF,TGTGCCAGTAGTATATATGCCAGGACTAACTATGGCTACACCTTC
TRBV4-1,NA,TRBD1,TRBJ1-6,CASSQDRRDRYNSPLHF,TGCGCCAGCAGCCAAGATCGGCGGGACAGATATAATTCACCCCTCCACTTT
TRBV19,NA,NA,TRBJ1-1,CASSMPGVNTEAFF,TGTGCCAGTAGTATGCCGGGGGTGAACACTGAAGCTTTCTTT
TRBV23-1,NA,NA,TRBJ2-3,CASTQTRQGRHTHTDTQYF,TGCGCCAGCACCCAAACCCGGCAGGGAAGACACACACACACAGATACGCAGTATTTT
TRBV2,NA,NA,TRBJ2-5,CASSEGVAGYQETQYF,TGTGCCAGCAGTGAGGGAGTGGCGGGGTACCAAGAGACCCAGTACTTC
TRBV7-6,once,TRBD2,TRBJ2-7,CASSWGGEQYF,TGTGCCAGCAGCTGGGGAGGGGAGCAGTACTTC
TRBV5-1,NA,TRBD1,TRBJ2-5,CASRARGLALEQYF,TGCGCCAGCAGGGCCAGGGGGCTAGCTTTGGAGCAGTACTTC
TRBV7-9,NA,TRBD1,TRBJ1-2,CSSSPRTGGGSDGYTF,TGTTCCAGCAGCCCAAGAACAGGGGGGGGAAGCGATGGCTACACCTTC
TRBV5-6,NA,TRBD1,TRBJ1-1,CASSSGQGEYTEAFF,TGTGCCAGCAGCTCGGGACAGGGAGAGTACACTGAAGCTTTCTTT
TRBV28,NA,NA,TRBJ2-3,CASRIGGGTSSTDTQYF,TGTGCCAGCAGGATAGGTGGAGGGACCTCGAGCACAGATACGCAGTATTTT
TRBV25-1,once,TRBD1,TRBJ1-1,CASSEWPGQGFAFF,TGTGCCAGCAGTGAATGGCCGGGACAGGGATTCGCTTTCTTT
TRBV5-6,NA,NA,TRBJ1-5,CASSPWEGLNQPQHF,TGTGCCAGCAGCCCCTGGGAGGGCCTCAATCAGCCCCAGCATTTT
TRBV5-1,once,TRBD2,TRBJ2-3,CASSLLAGGPGTDTQYF,TGCGCCAGCAGCTTGCTAGCGGGAGGGCCGGGAACAGATACGCAGTATTTT
TRBV19,NA,TRBD1,TRBJ2-7,CASQKTGQAYEQYF,TGTGCCAGTCAAAAAACCGGACAGGCCTACGAGCAGTACTTC
TRBV9,NA,TRBD2,TRBJ2-3,CASSVGTSGRAVTQYF,TGTGCCAGCAGCGTCGGGACTAGCGGGAGGGCCGTAACGCAGTATTTT
TRBV28,NA,NA,TRBJ1-2,CASTEDSDYGYTF,TGTGCCAGCACCGAAGACAGCGACTATGGCTACACCTTC
TRBV30,NA,TRBD2,TRBJ2-5,CAWSTGLAVKETQYF,TGTGCCTGGTCTACCGGACTAGCGGTGAAAGAGACCCAGTACTTC
TRBV7-9,NA,TRBD2,TRBJ2-2,CASSHRLAGNTGELFF,TGTGCCAGCAGCCATCGACTAGCGGGAAACACCGGGGAGCTGTTTTTT